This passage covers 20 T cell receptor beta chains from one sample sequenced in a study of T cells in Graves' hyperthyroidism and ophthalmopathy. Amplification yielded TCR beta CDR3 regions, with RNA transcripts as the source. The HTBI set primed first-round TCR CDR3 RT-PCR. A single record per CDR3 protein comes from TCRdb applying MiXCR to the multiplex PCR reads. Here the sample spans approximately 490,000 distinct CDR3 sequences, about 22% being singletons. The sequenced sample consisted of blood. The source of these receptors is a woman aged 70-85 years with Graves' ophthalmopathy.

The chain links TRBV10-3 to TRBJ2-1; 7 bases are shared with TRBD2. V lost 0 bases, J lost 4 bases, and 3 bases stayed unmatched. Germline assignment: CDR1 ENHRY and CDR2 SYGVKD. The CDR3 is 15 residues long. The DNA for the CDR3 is TGTGCCATCAGTGAGTCGACTAGCATATACAATGAGCAGTTCTTC. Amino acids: CAISESTSIYNEQFF.

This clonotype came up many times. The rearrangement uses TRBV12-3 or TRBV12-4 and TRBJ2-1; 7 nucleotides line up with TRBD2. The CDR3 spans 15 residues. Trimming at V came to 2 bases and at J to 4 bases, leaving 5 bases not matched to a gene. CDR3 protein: CASSLRSGPYNEQFF. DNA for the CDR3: TGTGCCAGCAGTTTACGTAGCGGGCCGTACAATGAGCAGTTCTTC.

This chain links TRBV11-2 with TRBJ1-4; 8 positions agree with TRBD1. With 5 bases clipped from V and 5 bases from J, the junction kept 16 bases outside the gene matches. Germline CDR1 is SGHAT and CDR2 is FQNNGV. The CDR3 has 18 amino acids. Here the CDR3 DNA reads TGTGCCAGCAGCCTTGGCCAGGCAGGGGGCTCGGAGAATGAAAAACTGTTTTTT. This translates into CASSLGQAGGSENEKLFF.

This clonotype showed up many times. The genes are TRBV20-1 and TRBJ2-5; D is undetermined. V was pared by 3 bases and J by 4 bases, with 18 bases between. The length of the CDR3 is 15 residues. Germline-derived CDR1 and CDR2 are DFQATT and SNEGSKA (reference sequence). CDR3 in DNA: TGCAGTGCTAGTCTGACTTTCCCAGCCTCAGAGACCCAGTACTTC. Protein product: CSASLTFPASETQYF.

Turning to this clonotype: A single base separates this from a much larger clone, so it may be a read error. The DNA of the CDR3 is TGTGCCAGCAGTATATCCCCGGGACGGCACACTGAAGCTTTCTTT. This codes for CASSISPGRHTEAFF. The chain is built from TRBV28 and TRBJ1-1, with D perhaps matching TRBD1 (5 bases). Trimming took 5 bases from V and 3 from J, leaving 16 bases between them. The CDR3 consists of 15 residues. In germline, CDR1 is MDHEN, CDR2 SYDVKM.

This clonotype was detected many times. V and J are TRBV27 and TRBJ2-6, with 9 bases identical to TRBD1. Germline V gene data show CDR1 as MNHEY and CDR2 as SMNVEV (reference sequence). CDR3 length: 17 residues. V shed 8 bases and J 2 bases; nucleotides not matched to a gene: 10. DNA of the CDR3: TGTGCCAGCGCTCCAGGGACAGGGAGGCCTGGGGCCAACGTCCTGACTTTC. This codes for CASAPGTGRPGANVLTF.

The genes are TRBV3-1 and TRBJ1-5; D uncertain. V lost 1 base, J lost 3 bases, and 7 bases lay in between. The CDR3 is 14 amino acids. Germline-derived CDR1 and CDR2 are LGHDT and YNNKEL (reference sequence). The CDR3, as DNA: TGTGCCAGCAGCCAAGGCCACACCAATCAGCCCCAGCATTTT. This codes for CASSQGHTNQPQHF.

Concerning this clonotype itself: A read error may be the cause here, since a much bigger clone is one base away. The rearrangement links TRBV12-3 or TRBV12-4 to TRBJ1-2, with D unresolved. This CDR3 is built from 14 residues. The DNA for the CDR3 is TGTGCCAGCAGTTTAGCGCACACTCGAAGTGGCTGCACCTTC. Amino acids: CASSLAHTRSGCTF.

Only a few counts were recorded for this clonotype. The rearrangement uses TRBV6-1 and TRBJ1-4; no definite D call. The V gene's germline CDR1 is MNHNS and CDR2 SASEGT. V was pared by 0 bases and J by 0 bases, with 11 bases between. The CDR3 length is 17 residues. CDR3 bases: TGTGCCAGCAGTGAAGCGAACACATATGCAACTAATGAAAAACTGTTTTTT. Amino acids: CASSEANTYATNEKLFF.

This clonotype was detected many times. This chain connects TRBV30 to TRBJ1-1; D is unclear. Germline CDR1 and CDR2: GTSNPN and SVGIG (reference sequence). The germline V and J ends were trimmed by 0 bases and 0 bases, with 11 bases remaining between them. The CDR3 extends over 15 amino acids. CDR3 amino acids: CAWSVKGGMNTEAFF. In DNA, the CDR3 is TGTGCCTGGAGTGTAAAAGGCGGAATGAACACTGAAGCTTTCTTT.

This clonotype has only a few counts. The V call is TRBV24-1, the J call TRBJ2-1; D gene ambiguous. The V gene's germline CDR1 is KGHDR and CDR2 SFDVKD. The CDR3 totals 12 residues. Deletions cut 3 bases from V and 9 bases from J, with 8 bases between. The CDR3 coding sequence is TGTGCCACCAGTGATACGCGATTTGAGCAGTTCTTC. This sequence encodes CATSDTRFEQFF.

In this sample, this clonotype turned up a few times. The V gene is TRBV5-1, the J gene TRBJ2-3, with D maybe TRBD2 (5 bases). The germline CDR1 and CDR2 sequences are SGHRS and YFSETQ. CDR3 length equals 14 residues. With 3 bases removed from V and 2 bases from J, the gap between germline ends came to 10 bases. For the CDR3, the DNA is TGCGCCAGCAGCTCCACCGGGGACACAGATACGCAGTATTTT. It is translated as CASSSTGDTDTQYF.

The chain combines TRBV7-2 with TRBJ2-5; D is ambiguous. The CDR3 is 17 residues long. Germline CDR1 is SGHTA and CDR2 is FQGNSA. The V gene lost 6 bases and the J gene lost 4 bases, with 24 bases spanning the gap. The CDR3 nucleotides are TGTGCCAGCAGTCCAGCGAGCCCAGGATGGACCCCAGAGACCCAGTACTTC. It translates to CASSPASPGWTPETQYF.

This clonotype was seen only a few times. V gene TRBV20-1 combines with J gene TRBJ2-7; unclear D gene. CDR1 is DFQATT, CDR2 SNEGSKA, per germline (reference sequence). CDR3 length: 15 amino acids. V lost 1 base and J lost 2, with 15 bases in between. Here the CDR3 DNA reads TGCAGTGCTAGAGTCGGCGGCGGAGAGGCCTACGAGCAGTACTTC. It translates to CSARVGGGEAYEQYF.

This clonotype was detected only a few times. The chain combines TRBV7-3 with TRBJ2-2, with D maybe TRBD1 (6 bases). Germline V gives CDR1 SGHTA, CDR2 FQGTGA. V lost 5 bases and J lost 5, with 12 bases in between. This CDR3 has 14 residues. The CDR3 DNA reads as TGTGCCAGCAGCCCGGGGACAACTACCGGGGAGCTGTTTTTT. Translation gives CASSPGTTTGELFF.

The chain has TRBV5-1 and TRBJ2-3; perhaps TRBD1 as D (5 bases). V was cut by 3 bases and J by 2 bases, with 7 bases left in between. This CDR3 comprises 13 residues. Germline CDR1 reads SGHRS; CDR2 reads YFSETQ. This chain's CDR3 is CASSSDNTDTQYF. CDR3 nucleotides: TGCGCCAGCAGCTCGGACAACACAGATACGCAGTATTTT.

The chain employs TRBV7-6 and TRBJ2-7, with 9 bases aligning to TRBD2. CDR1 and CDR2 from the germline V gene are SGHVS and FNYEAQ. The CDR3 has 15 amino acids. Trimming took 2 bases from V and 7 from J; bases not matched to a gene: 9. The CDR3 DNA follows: TGTGCCAGCAGCTTACTAGCGGGGAGCCCGGGGGAGCAGTACTTC. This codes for CASSLLAGSPGEQYF.

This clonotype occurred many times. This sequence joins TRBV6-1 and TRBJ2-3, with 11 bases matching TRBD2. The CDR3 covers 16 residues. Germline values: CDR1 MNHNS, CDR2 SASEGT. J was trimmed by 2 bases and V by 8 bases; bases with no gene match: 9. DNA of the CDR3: TGTGCCAGCGGTAGACTAGCGGGAAATCCCACAGATACGCAGTATTTT. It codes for CASGRLAGNPTDTQYF.

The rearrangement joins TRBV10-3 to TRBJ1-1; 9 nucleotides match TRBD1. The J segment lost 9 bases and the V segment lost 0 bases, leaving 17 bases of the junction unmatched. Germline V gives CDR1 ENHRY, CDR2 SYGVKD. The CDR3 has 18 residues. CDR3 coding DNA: TGTGCCATCAGTGAGTCGCGACCGGGACAGGGAAGAGGAGTTAAAGCTTTCTTT. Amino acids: CAISESRPGQGRGVKAFF.

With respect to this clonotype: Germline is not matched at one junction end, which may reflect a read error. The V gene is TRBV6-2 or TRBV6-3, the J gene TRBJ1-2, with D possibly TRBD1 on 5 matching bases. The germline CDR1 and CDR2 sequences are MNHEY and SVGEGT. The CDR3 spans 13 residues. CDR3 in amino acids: CVSSYIGREPYTF. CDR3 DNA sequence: TGTGTCAGCAGTTACATCGGCAGGGAGCCCTACACCTTC.